These T cell receptor beta chains were read from a single sample in a study of CD8 T cells in Susac syndrome. TCRdb called the immunoSEQ multiplex PCR reads again in MiXCR, with one record for every CDR3 protein. The table records some 150,000 distinct CDR3 sequences, 85% to 95% of them present only once. Sequenced sample: CD4+ T cells from PBMCs. The receptors were gathered from a human donor with Susac syndrome. Both conserved end residues are part of each CDR3. The D gene is left open where the match is weak. Clone size is shown for a subset of rows, as once, few, many or a class of expanded clone.

d_gene: TRBD1
j_gene: TRBJ1-6
v_gene: TRBV12-3/TRBV12-4
abundance: -
CDR3aa: CASSLTGANSPLHF
CDR3nt: TGTGCCAGCAGTTTAACAGGGGCAAATTCACCCCTCCACTTT

d_gene: -
j_gene: TRBJ1-2
v_gene: TRBV27
abundance: once
CDR3aa: CASVGNLGYTF
CDR3nt: TGTGCCAGCGTCGGTAACTTGGGCTACACCTTC

d_gene: TRBD2
j_gene: TRBJ2-3
v_gene: TRBV25-1
abundance: -
CDR3aa: CASSPRGRGGTDTQYF
CDR3nt: TGTGCCAGCAGTCCCAGAGGGAGGGGTGGCACAGATACGCAGTATTTT

d_gene: -
j_gene: TRBJ2-6
v_gene: TRBV29-1
abundance: -
CDR3aa: CSVEDSLLSGANVLTF
CDR3nt: TGCAGCGTTGAAGATTCCTTGTTATCTGGGGCCAACGTCCTGACTTTC

d_gene: TRBD1
j_gene: TRBJ1-1
v_gene: TRBV29-1
abundance: once
CDR3aa: CSVVTGWAEAFF
CDR3nt: TGCAGCGTGGTGACAGGGTGGGCTGAAGCTTTCTTT

d_gene: -
j_gene: TRBJ2-7
v_gene: TRBV20-1
abundance: few
CDR3aa: CSAGDDEQYF
CDR3nt: TGCAGTGCTGGAGACGACGAGCAGTACTTC

d_gene: -
j_gene: TRBJ1-5
v_gene: TRBV21-1
abundance: -
CDR3aa: CASKERDRGYNQPQHF
CDR3nt: TGTGCCAGCAAAGAAAGGGACAGGGGGTACAATCAGCCCCAGCATTTT

d_gene: -
j_gene: TRBJ2-3
v_gene: TRBV9
abundance: -
CDR3aa: CASSVAGSTDTQYF
CDR3nt: TGTGCCAGCAGCGTAGCGGGGAGCACAGATACGCAGTATTTT

d_gene: -
j_gene: TRBJ1-1
v_gene: TRBV27
abundance: -
CDR3aa: CASSYTLPGTEAFF
CDR3nt: TGTGCCAGCAGCTACACCCTACCAGGGACTGAAGCTTTCTTT

d_gene: -
j_gene: TRBJ2-4
v_gene: TRBV20-1
abundance: -
CDR3aa: CSAPGRLAKNIQYF
CDR3nt: TGCAGTGCCCCGGGAAGGTTGGCCAAAAACATTCAGTACTTC

d_gene: -
j_gene: TRBJ1-1
v_gene: TRBV2
abundance: -
CDR3aa: CASMGGVRTEAFF
CDR3nt: TGTGCCAGCATGGGGGGAGTTCGCACTGAAGCTTTCTTT

d_gene: -
j_gene: TRBJ1-1
v_gene: TRBV29-1
abundance: -
CDR3aa: CSVADRGLMNTEAFF
CDR3nt: TGCAGCGTGGCCGATCGGGGGTTAATGAACACTGAAGCTTTCTTT

d_gene: -
j_gene: TRBJ2-4
v_gene: TRBV9
abundance: -
CDR3aa: CASSVGQGQNIQYF
CDR3nt: TGTGCCAGCAGCGTAGGGCAGGGTCAAAACATTCAGTACTTC

d_gene: -
j_gene: TRBJ2-3
v_gene: TRBV6-4
abundance: -
CDR3aa: CASSPGSLTDTQYF
CDR3nt: TGTGCCAGCAGTCCCGGGTCGCTAACCGATACGCAGTATTTT

d_gene: -
j_gene: TRBJ1-3
v_gene: TRBV11-2
abundance: -
CDR3aa: CASSYGTRENTIYF
CDR3nt: TGTGCCAGCAGCTACGGGACGCGGGAGAACACCATATATTTT

d_gene: TRBD1
j_gene: TRBJ2-3
v_gene: TRBV24-1
abundance: -
CDR3aa: CATSDHPTGTATDTQYF
CDR3nt: TGTGCCACCAGTGATCACCCGACTGGGACAGCAACAGATACGCAGTATTTT

d_gene: -
j_gene: TRBJ1-4
v_gene: TRBV9
abundance: -
CDR3aa: CASSVGRDWNEKLFF
CDR3nt: TGTGCCAGCAGCGTAGGGAGGGATTGGAATGAAAAACTGTTTTTT

d_gene: -
j_gene: TRBJ2-1
v_gene: TRBV29-1
abundance: -
CDR3aa: CSAGTANNEQFF
CDR3nt: TGCAGCGCCGGTACGGCTAACAATGAGCAGTTCTTC

d_gene: -
j_gene: TRBJ1-3
v_gene: TRBV12-3/TRBV12-4
abundance: -
CDR3aa: CASSLGSNTIYF
CDR3nt: TGTGCCAGCAGTTTAGGGTCGAACACCATATATTTT

d_gene: -
j_gene: TRBJ2-5
v_gene: TRBV4-2
abundance: -
CDR3aa: CASSQDLSSQETQYF
CDR3nt: TGTGCCAGCAGCCAAGATCTCAGCTCCCAAGAGACCCAGTACTTC

d_gene: TRBD1
j_gene: TRBJ2-7
v_gene: TRBV7-6
abundance: -
CDR3aa: CASSPRQGRTYEQYF
CDR3nt: TGTGCCAGCAGCCCCCGACAGGGGCGGACCTACGAGCAGTACTTC

d_gene: -
j_gene: TRBJ2-1
v_gene: TRBV6-5
abundance: -
CDR3aa: CASNYPGGSEQFF
CDR3nt: TGTGCCAGCAACTACCCCGGCGGGTCTGAGCAGTTCTTC